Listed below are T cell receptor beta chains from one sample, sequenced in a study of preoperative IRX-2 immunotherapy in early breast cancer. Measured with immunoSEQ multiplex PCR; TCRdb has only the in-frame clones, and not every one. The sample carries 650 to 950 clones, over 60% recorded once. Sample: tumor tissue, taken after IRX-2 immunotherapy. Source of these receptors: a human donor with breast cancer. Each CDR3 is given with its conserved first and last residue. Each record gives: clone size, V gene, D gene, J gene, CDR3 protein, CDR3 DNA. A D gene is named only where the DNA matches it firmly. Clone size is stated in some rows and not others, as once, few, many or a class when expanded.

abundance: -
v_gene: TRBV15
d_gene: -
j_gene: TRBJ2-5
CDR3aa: CATSPTGLWQETQYF
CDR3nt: TGTGCCACCAGCCCAACAGGGTTATGGCAAGAGACCCAGTACTTC

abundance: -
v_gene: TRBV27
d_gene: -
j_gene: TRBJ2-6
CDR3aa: CASSPNLGFSGANVLTF
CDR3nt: TGTGCCAGCAGTCCAAACCTCGGGTTCTCTGGGGCCAACGTCCTGACTTTC

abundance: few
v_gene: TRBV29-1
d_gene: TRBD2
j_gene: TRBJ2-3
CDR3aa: CSVGARGRDQDTQYF
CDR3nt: TGCAGCGTTGGGGCCCGCGGGAGGGACCAGGATACGCAGTATTTT

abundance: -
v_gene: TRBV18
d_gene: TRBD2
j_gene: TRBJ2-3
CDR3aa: CASSLAGGTDTQYF
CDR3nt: TGTGCCAGCTCACTAGCGGGGGGCACAGATACGCAGTATTTT

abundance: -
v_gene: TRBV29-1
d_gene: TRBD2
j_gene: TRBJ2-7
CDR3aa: CSVVAGGPGEQYF
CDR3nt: TGCAGCGTTGTAGCGGGAGGGCCGGGTGAGCAGTACTTC

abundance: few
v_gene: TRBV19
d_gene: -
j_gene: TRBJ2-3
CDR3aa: CASSTLQDTDTQYF
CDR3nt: TGTGCCAGTAGTACATTACAGGACACAGATACGCAGTATTTT

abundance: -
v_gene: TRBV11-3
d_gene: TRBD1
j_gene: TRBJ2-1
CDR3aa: CASSVGGGAYNEQFF
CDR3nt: TGTGCTAGCAGCGTAGGGGGCGGAGCTTACAATGAGCAGTTCTTC

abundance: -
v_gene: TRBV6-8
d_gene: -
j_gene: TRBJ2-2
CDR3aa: CASKRLLAARGTGELFF
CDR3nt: TGTGCCAGCAAAAGGTTACTAGCGGCCAGGGGGACCGGGGAGCTGTTTTTT

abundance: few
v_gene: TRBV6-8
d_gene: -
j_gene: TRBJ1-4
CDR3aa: CASKDAGWNEKLFF
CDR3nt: TGTGCCAGCAAGGACGCAGGGTGGAATGAAAAACTGTTTTTT

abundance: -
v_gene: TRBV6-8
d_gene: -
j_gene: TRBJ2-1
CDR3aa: CASSLLGGRSSYNEQFF
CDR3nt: TGTGCCAGCAGTTTACTGGGGGGAAGGAGCTCCTACAATGAGCAGTTCTTC

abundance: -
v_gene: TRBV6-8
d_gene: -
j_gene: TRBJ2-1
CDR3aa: CASSQFGGSGSYNEQFF
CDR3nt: TGTGCCAGCAGCCAATTTGGAGGTTCCGGCTCCTACAATGAGCAGTTCTTC

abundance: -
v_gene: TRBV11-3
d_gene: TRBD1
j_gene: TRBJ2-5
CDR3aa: CASSPRQGPEEETQYF
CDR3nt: TGTGCCAGCAGCCCCCGACAGGGACCGGAAGAAGAGACCCAGTACTTC

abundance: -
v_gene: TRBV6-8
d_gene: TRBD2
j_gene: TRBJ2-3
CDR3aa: CASSDVAGGPDTQYF
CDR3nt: TGTGCCAGCAGTGACGTAGCGGGGGGACCAGATACGCAGTATTTT

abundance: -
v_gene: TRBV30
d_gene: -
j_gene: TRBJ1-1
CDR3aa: CAWSVIPGRESDTEAFF
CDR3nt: TGTGCCTGGAGTGTAATCCCAGGGAGGGAATCGGACACTGAAGCTTTCTTT

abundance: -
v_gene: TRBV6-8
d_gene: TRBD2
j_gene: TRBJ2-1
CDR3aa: CASSKTSGRANEQFF
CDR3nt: TGTGCCAGCAGTAAGACTAGCGGGAGGGCCAATGAGCAGTTCTTC

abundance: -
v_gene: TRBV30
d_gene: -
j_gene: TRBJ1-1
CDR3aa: CAQEGMNTEAFF
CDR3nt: TGTGCCCAAGAGGGGATGAACACTGAAGCTTTCTTT

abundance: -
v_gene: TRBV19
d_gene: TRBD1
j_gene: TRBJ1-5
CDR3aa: CASSPRDRGSSNQPQHF
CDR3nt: TGTGCCAGTAGTCCCCGGGACAGGGGTTCTAGCAATCAGCCCCAGCATTTT

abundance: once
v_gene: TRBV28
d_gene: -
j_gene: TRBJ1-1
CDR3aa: CASSRPPGQNTEAFF
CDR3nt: TGTGCCAGCAGCCGTCCACCGGGACAGAACACTGAAGCTTTCTTT

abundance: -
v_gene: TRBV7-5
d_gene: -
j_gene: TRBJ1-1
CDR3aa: CASSLSRAGGNTEAFF
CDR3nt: TGTGCCAGCAGCTTATCCAGGGCAGGAGGGAACACTGAAGCTTTCTTT

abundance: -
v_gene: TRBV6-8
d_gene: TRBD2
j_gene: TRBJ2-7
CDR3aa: CASRGLAGALPNEQYF
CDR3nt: TGTGCCAGCAGGGGACTAGCGGGGGCTCTCCCCAACGAGCAGTACTTC

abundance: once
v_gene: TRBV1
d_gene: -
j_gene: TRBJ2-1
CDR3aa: CASSQGADNEQFF
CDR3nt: TGCGCCAGCAGCCAAGGGGCAGACAATGAGCAGTTCTTC

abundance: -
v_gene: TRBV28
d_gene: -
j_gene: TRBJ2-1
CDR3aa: CASSLGSVLVGNEQFF
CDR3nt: TGTGCCAGCAGTTTAGGGAGCGTGCTGGTAGGGAATGAGCAGTTCTTC

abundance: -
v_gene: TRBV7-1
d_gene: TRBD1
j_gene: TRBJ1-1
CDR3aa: CASSLQSQGFTEAFF
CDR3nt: TGTGCCAGCAGCTTACAATCACAGGGGTTCACTGAAGCTTTCTTT

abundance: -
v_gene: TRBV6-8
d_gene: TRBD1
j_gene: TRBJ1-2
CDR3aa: CASRVSVGQGSRDGYTF
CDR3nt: TGTGCCAGCAGGGTCTCCGTCGGACAGGGCAGTCGGGATGGCTACACCTTC

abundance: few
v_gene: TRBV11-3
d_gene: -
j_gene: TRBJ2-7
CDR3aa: CASSLGRERLRYEQYF
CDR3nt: TGTGCCAGCAGCTTAGGTCGGGAGCGCCTCCGGTACGAGCAGTACTTC

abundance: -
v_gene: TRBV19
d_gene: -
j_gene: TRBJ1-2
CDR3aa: CASKTDHNFNYGYTF
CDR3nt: TGTGCCAGTAAGACAGATCATAATTTTAACTATGGCTACACCTTC

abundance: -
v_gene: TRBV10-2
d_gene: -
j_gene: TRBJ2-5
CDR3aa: CASSEIQFKETQYF
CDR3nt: TGCGCCAGCAGTGAGATACAGTTTAAAGAGACCCAGTACTTC

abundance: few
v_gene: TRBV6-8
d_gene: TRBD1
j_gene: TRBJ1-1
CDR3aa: CAIRDSLNTEAFF
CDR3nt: TGTGCCATCAGGGACAGCTTGAACACTGAAGCTTTCTTT

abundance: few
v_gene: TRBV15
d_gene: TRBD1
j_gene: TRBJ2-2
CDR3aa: CATSRGTGDTGELFF
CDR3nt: TGTGCCACCAGCAGAGGGACAGGGGACACCGGGGAGCTGTTTTTT

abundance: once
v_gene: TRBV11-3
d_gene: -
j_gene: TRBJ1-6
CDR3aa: CASSSVGGFNSPLHF
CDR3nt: TGTGCCAGCAGCTCCGTGGGGGGCTTCAACTCACCCCTCCACTTT

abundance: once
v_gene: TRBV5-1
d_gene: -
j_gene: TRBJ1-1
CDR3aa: CASSLGIAGLYTEAFF
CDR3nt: TGCGCCAGCAGCTTGGGGATTGCAGGGTTGTACACTGAAGCTTTCTTT

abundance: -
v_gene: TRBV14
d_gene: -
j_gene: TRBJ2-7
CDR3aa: CASSQDGATELPYEQYF
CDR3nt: TGTGCCAGCAGCCAAGATGGGGCAACAGAACTCCCCTACGAGCAGTACTTC

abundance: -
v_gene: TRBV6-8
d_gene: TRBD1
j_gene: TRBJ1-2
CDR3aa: CATARDRAYGYTF
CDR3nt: TGTGCCACCGCCCGCGACAGGGCTTATGGCTACACCTTC

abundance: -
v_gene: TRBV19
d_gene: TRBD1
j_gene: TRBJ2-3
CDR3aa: CASSTTGGDTQYF
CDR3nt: TGTGCCAGTAGTACGACAGGGGGAGATACGCAGTATTTT

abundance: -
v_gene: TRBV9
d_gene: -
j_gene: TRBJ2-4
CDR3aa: CASSPFGEANIQYF
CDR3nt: TGTGCCAGCAGCCCCTTCGGGGAGGCTAACATTCAGTACTTC

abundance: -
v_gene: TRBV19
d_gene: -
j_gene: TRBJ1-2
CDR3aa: CASSIAGAEGYGYTF
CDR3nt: TGTGCCAGTAGTATAGCCGGGGCCGAGGGCTATGGCTACACCTTC

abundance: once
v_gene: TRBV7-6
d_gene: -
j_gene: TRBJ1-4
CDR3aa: CASSPTGNPNEKLFF
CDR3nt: TGTGCCAGCAGCCCAACAGGGAACCCGAATGAAAAACTGTTTTTT

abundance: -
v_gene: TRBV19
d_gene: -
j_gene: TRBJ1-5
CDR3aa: CASSIGEAQPQHF
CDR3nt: TGTGCCAGTAGTATAGGAGAGGCTCAGCCCCAGCATTTT

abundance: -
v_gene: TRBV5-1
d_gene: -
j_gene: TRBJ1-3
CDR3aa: CASSLGHRDSGNTIYF
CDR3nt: TGCGCCAGCAGCTTGGGCCACAGGGACTCTGGAAACACCATATATTTT

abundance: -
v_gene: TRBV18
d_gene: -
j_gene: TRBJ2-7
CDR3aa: CASSPSDYEQYF
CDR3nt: TGTGCCAGCTCACCTTCCGATTACGAGCAGTACTTC

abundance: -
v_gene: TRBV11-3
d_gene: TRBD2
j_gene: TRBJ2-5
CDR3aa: CASSQAGGVETQYF
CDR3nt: TGTGCCAGCAGCCAAGCGGGAGGGGTTGAGACCCAGTACTTC

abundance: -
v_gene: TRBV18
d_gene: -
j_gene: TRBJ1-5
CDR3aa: CASSGRQDSNQPQHF
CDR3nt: TGTGCCAGCTCAGGACGACAGGATAGCAATCAGCCCCAGCATTTT

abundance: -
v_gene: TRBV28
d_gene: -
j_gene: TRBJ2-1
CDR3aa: CASSFDSDGSSYNEQFF
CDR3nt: TGTGCCAGCAGTTTTGATTCGGACGGGAGCTCCTACAATGAGCAGTTCTTC

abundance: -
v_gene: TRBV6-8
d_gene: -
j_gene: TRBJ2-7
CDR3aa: CASRQREAYEQYF
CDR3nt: TGTGCCAGCCGCCAGAGGGAAGCCTACGAGCAGTACTTC

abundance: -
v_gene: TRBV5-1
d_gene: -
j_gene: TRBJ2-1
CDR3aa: CASSQGVGFTYNEQFF
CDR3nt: TGCGCCAGCAGTCAAGGGGTGGGGTTCACCTACAATGAGCAGTTCTTC

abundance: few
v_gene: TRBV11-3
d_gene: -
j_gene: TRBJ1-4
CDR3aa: CASSKGEIGVQTCF
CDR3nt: TGTGCCAGCAGCAAAGGGGAAATAGGGGTTCAAACTTGTTTT

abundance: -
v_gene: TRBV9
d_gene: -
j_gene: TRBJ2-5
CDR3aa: CASSPRGPNSETQYF
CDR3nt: TGTGCCAGCAGTCCTCGGGGGCCTAACTCCGAGACCCAGTACTTC

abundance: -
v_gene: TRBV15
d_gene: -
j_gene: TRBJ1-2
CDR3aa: CATSRENWGTYGYTF
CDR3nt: TGTGCCACCAGCAGAGAGAACTGGGGGACCTATGGCTACACCTTC

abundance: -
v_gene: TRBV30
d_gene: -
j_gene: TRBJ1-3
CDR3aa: CAWSAEPGNTIYF
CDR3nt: TGTGCCTGGAGTGCAGAACCTGGAAACACCATATATTTT

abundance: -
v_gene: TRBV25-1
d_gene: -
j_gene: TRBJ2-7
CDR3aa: CATKKEGYEQYF
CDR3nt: TGTGCCACCAAAAAAGAGGGGTACGAGCAGTACTTC

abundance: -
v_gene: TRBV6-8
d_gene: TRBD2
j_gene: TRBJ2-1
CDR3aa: CASSSPSSGGAFEQFF
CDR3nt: TGTGCCAGCAGTTCCCCCTCTAGCGGGGGGGCCTTTGAGCAGTTCTTC

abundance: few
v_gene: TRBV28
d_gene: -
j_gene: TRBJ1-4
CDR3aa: CASSQAPGTNEKLFF
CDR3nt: TGTGCCAGCAGTCAAGCCCCAGGGACTAATGAAAAACTGTTTTTT

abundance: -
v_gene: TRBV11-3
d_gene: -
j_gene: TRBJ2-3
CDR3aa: CASSLGYLWGTQYF
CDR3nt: TGTGCCAGCAGCTTAGGCTACCTGTGGGGCACGCAGTATTTT